The 24 T cell receptor beta chains in this list originate from one sample, sequenced in a study of control samples from healthy donors and cancer patients. Clones were sequenced by immunoSEQ multiplex PCR, and TCRdb holds only the in-frame ones, with some missing. Of more than 150,000 clones detected, 90% to 95% appear once; the ten largest clones hold more than 1.1%. The sequenced sample consisted of blood. Receptor source: a man between 18 and 35 years old in good health.

The rearrangement links TRBV4-1 to TRBJ1-4; 8 nucleotides agree with TRBD1. CDR3 size: 15 residues. CDR1 and CDR2 from the germline V gene are MGHRA and YSYEKL. J was trimmed by 5 bases and V by 2 bases; bases with no gene match: 4. As DNA, the CDR3 is TGCGCCAGCAGCCAACAGACAGGGGTGAATGAAAAACTGTTTTTT. Translating it yields CASSQQTGVNEKLFF.

V and J are TRBV12-5 and TRBJ2-3; a possible D gene is TRBD2 (5 bases). The ends were cut back, 5 bases at V and 6 bases at J, with 18 bases in the middle. CDR1 and CDR2 from the germline V gene are LGHNT and FRNRAP. The CDR3 length is 15 residues. CDR3 amino acids: CASGLKIGVRDTQYF. Here the CDR3 DNA reads TGTGCTAGTGGTCTCAAAATCGGGGTTCGGGATACGCAGTATTTT.

The genes are TRBV9 and TRBJ1-6; D ambiguous. Germline values: CDR1 SGDLS, CDR2 YYNGEE. The CDR3 extends over 16 amino acids. The ends were cut back, 3 bases at V and 6 bases at J, with 16 bases in the middle. This CDR3 reads CASSADLQKINSPLHF. The CDR3 DNA is TGTGCCAGCAGCGCAGACTTACAGAAGATTAATTCACCCCTCCACTTT.

The gene calls are TRBV7-8 and TRBJ1-2, with 8 bases matching TRBD1. The CDR3 has 20 residues. Trimming removed 5 bases from V and 3 bases from J; junction bases left unmatched: 23. The germline V gene encodes CDR1 SGHVS and CDR2 FQNEAQ. The CDR3: CASSPLLARQGILRDYGYTF. The CDR3 bases are TGTGCCAGCAGCCCGCTCCTGGCGAGACAGGGGATTTTAAGGGACTATGGCTACACCTTC.

The chain carries TRBV24-1 and TRBJ2-3, with D unresolved. V was pared by 1 base and J by 5 bases, with 6 bases between. The CDR3 loop spans 13 amino acids. CDR1 KGHDR and CDR2 SFDVKD come from the germline V gene. The DNA of the CDR3 is TGTGCCACCAGTGATTTCATGGAAGATACGCAGTATTTT. Its translation is CATSDFMEDTQYF.

The chain couples TRBV10-3 to TRBJ1-2, with TRBD1 identical over 8 bases. This CDR3 region has 15 residues. Germline lookup yields CDR1 ENHRY and CDR2 SYGVKD. V shed 2 bases and J 6 bases; nucleotides not matched to a gene: 8. CDR3 nucleotide sequence: TGTGCCATCAGTGAGGAGGACAGGGTGGTAAATGGCTACACCTTC. Amino acids: CAISEEDRVVNGYTF.

The chain joins TRBV4-1 to TRBJ2-1; 12 positions agree with TRBD2. This CDR3 is 17 amino acids long. V was clipped by 4 bases and J by 4 bases; unmatched bases: 8. The germline V gene has CDR1 MGHRA and CDR2 YSYEKL. In DNA form, the CDR3 reads TGCGCCAGCAGCCCTTGGACTAGCGGGGATAGGTACAATGAGCAGTTCTTC. Its translation: CASSPWTSGDRYNEQFF.

This chain connects TRBV9 to TRBJ2-7; 7 bases agree with TRBD1. Trimming took 0 bases from V and 3 from J; bases not matched to a gene: 6. CDR3 length: 15 residues. Germline V CDR1 and CDR2: SGDLS, YYNGEE. DNA for the CDR3: TGTGCCAGCAGCGTAGCTGGTCAGGGGGTCTACGAGCAGTACTTC. This sequence encodes CASSVAGQGVYEQYF.

This chain uses TRBV3-1 (or the pseudogene TRBV3-2) with TRBJ1-2, with unresolved D. With 6 bases removed from V and 4 bases from J, the gap between germline ends came to 12 bases. Germline CDR1 LGHDT, CDR2 YNNKEL (reference sequence). The CDR3 is made up of 13 amino acids. Here the CDR3 reads CASSPDGPYGYTF. For the CDR3, the DNA is TGTGCCAGCAGTCCGGACGGACCCTATGGCTACACCTTC.

The rearrangement uses TRBV2 and TRBJ2-7, with a possible D match to TRBD2 (6 bases). In germline, CDR1 is SNHLY, CDR2 FYNNEI. There are 14 residues in the CDR3. Trimming stripped 5 bases from V and 3 bases from J, with 14 bases between. DNA of the CDR3: TGTGCCAGCAGTATCCTTAGGGACTTCTACGAGCAGTACTTC. It encodes CASSILRDFYEQYF.

This clone was seen only once. This rearrangement joins TRBV2 to TRBJ1-1; D might be TRBD1 (6 bases). The CDR3 is 15 amino acids. The V gene lost 4 bases and the J gene lost 2 bases, with 14 bases spanning the gap. CDR1 SNHLY and CDR2 FYNNEI come from the germline V gene. The CDR3 coding sequence is TGTGCCAGCAGTGGCAAAAACAGGGCTAACACTGAAGCTTTCTTT. It translates to CASSGKNRANTEAFF.

The rearrangement joins TRBV7-2 to TRBJ2-7; TRBD2 might be the D (6 bases). Germline CDR1 reads SGHTA; CDR2 reads FQGNSA. This CDR3 has 14 amino acids. Trimming took off 5 bases at V and 3 bases at J, with 14 bases between the two ends. CDR3 coding DNA: TGTGCCAGCAGCCACTATGGGACTCACTACGAGCAGTACTTC. Its translation is CASSHYGTHYEQYF.

The chain has TRBV24-1 and TRBJ2-1; 7 bases line up with TRBD2. In germline, CDR1 is KGHDR, CDR2 SFDVKD. Losses at the gene ends were 6 bases for V and 4 bases for J; bases not matched to a gene: 8. The CDR3 has 15 amino acids. CDR3 residues: CATSRGGAPYNEQFF. The DNA for the CDR3 is TGTGCCACCAGTCGCGGGGGAGCGCCGTACAATGAGCAGTTCTTC.

There are a few counts of this clone. The CDR3 loop reads CASSIPGQGPYEQYF. The CDR3 region has the DNA TGTGCCAGTAGTATACCGGGACAGGGGCCCTACGAGCAGTACTTC. V usage is TRBV19 and J usage is TRBJ2-7; 10 bases fit TRBD1. CDR3 length: 15 residues. J was trimmed by 2 bases and V by 2 bases; bases with no gene match: 3. Germline V lookup: CDR1 LNHDA, CDR2 SQIVND (reference sequence).

The chain recombines TRBV6-6 with TRBJ1-1; 9 bases line up with TRBD1. The CDR3 covers 14 residues. V lost 6 bases to trimming and J lost 1 base; unmatched junction nucleotides: 3. CDR1 and CDR2 from the germline V gene are MNHNY and SVGAGI (reference sequence). CDR3 DNA: TGTGCCAGCAGGGACAGGGGAGAGAACACTGAAGCTTTCTTT. It specifies CASRDRGENTEAFF.

This clone was counted only a few times. The rearrangement uses TRBV18 and TRBJ1-6; 8 positions match TRBD1. Trimming removed 3 bases from V and 7 bases from J; junction bases left unmatched: 5. The germline V gene encodes CDR1 KGHSH and CDR2 LQKENI. This CDR3 has 15 amino acids. The CDR3 loop is CASSPGTGRNSPLHF. CDR3 in DNA: TGTGCCAGCTCACCCGGGACAGGACGGAATTCACCCCTCCACTTT.

The chain links TRBV6-2 or TRBV6-3 to TRBJ1-2; no clear D. Germline CDR1 and CDR2: MNHEY and SVGEGT. The CDR3 is 13 residues long. The germline V and J ends were trimmed by 0 bases and 5 bases, with 7 bases remaining between them. CDR3 sequence: CASSYSAGYGYTF. The CDR3 nucleotides read TGTGCCAGCAGTTACTCTGCGGGGTATGGCTACACCTTC.

The chain links TRBV27 to TRBJ1-5; D is possibly TRBD1 (5 bases). Germline V gene data show CDR1 as MNHEY and CDR2 as SMNVEV (reference sequence). V was pared by 6 bases and J by 6 bases, with 12 bases between. The CDR3 covers 13 residues. CDR3 region: CASRAGRGQPQHF. CDR3 coding DNA: TGTGCCAGCAGGGCGGGTAGGGGTCAGCCCCAGCATTTT.

The chain joins TRBV7-3 to TRBJ1-1; possibly TRBD1 for D (5 bases). V gave up 5 bases and J gave up 1 base, with 8 bases separating them. Germline-derived CDR1 and CDR2 are SGHTA and FQGTGA. CDR3 size: 13 residues. The CDR3, as DNA: TGTGCCAGCAGCACACAGGAGAACACTGAAGCTTTCTTT. Protein sequence: CASSTQENTEAFF.

V is TRBV5-5 and J is TRBJ1-6; 8 bases are a match to TRBD1. CDR3 length equals 17 residues. The germline gives CDR1 SGHKS, CDR2 YYEKEE (reference sequence). J was trimmed by 1 base and V by 1 base; bases with no gene match: 4. This CDR3 is CASSLKTGESYNSPLHF. In nucleotides, the CDR3 is TGTGCCAGCAGCTTGAAGACAGGGGAATCCTATAATTCACCCCTCCACTTT.

The CDR3 loop reads CASSLLDRGSSYEQYF. Written as DNA, the CDR3 is TGTGCCAGCAGCTTATTGGACAGGGGGAGCTCCTACGAGCAGTACTTC. This sequence joins TRBV5-6 and TRBJ2-7; 10 nucleotides agree with TRBD1. J was trimmed by 0 bases and V by 2 bases; bases with no gene match: 5. There are 16 residues in the CDR3. Per the germline V gene, CDR1 is SGHDT and CDR2 is YYEEEE. The full variable domain, completed using reference TRBV5-6 and TRBJ2-7, is DAGVTQSPTHLIKTRGQQVTLRCSPKSGHDTVSWYQQALGQGPQFIFQYYEEEERQRGNFPDRFSGHQFPNYSSELNVNALLLGDSALYLCASSLLDRGSSYEQYFGPGTRLTVT.

The CDR3 protein is CASSQAGHQRYEQYF. In DNA form, the CDR3 reads TGTGCCAGCAGCCAAGCTGGACACCAGCGCTACGAGCAGTACTTC. The chain joins TRBV14 to TRBJ2-7; TRBD1 is a possible D gene (5 bases). V gave up 1 base and J gave up 3 bases, with 13 bases separating them. Germline loops: CDR1 SGHDN, CDR2 FVKESK. This CDR3 has 15 residues.

This sequence joins TRBV6-5 and TRBJ1-4; D is possibly TRBD1 (6 bases). Trimming left V 5 bases short and J 0 bases short, with 7 bases between. The germline CDR1 and CDR2 sequences are MNHEY and SVGAGI. The CDR3 has 14 residues. The CDR3 coding sequence is TGTGCCAGCAGTACAGGGTCAACTAATGAAAAACTGTTTTTT. This gives the protein CASSTGSTNEKLFF.

V is TRBV5-1 and J is TRBJ2-2; 8 bases agree with TRBD1. CDR3 length equals 14 residues. Germline V gene lookup returns CDR1 SGHRS and CDR2 YFSETQ. The V gene end was trimmed by 4 bases and the J gene end by 4 bases; junction bases not matched to a gene: 3. The CDR3 DNA sequence: TGCGCCAGCAGCCGGACAGGGAGCACCGGGGAGCTGTTTTTT. Its translation: CASSRTGSTGELFF.